The sequence of this T cell receptor beta chain was determined in a study of blood T cell repertoires in COVID-19. Study context: Samples came from the United States, Italy and Spain, spanning acute and convalescent COVID-19. Sources were T cells, B-cell-depleted T cells, or PBMCs; the material itself was cDNA or gDNA.

This CDR3 spans 18 amino acids. Those enrolled in Seattle joined during active infection and were followed longitudinally afterward. Original data processing: Estimation of nucleated cell counts relied on the amplification of reference gene primers. Assay used: immunoSEQ multiplex PCR; TCRdb lists only in-frame clones, some missing. That table is the source of V, J and clone size, and D and trimming were worked out from the DNA. The profile shows roughly 300,000 clones, roughly 89% of them singletons. This chain uses TRBV12-2 with TRBJ1-1; TRBD1, the table's D call, was not compared with the DNA. TRBV12-2 constitutes a pseudogene. The sequence came from a woman in her twenties or thirties with COVID-19, enrolled during active disease. Material for sequencing was peripheral blood. The CDR3 spells CASRSSAPGTGAATEAFF. The CDR3 nucleotides are TGTGCAAGTCGCTCCTCTGCCCCCGGGACAGGGGCGGCCACTGAAGCTTTCTTT.